The 25 T cell receptor beta chains reported below all come from one sample, sequenced in a study of spatial heterogeneity in lung cancer. The time point: sample taken at primary tumor resection. The authors sequenced whole RNA from tumor, nontumor lung or frozen PBMC without sorting. TCRdb processed the 5' RACE reads anew with MiXCR; each CDR3 protein has one entry. The sample consists of approximately 52,000 distinct CDR3 sequences, under 6% of them appearing once. The sample was PBMCs, taken at surgery. The receptors derive from a male donor with early-stage non-small cell lung cancer.

This clonotype was recorded a few times. The rearrangement uses TRBV14 and TRBJ2-1; D gene uncertain. There are 13 residues in the CDR3. Trimming shortened V by 3 bases and J by 9 bases, and 12 bases separated the two germline ends. Germline loops: CDR1 SGHDN, CDR2 FVKESK. The CDR3 loop reads CASSQMTGGEQFF. In DNA, the CDR3 is TGTGCCAGCAGCCAGATGACTGGTGGTGAGCAGTTCTTC.

This clonotype has a handful of counts. The chain is built from TRBV9 and TRBJ2-7, with a possible D match to TRBD2 (6 bases). Trimming removed 0 bases at V and 0 bases at J, with 13 bases between. Looked up from germline, CDR1 is SGDLS and CDR2 is YYNGEE. This CDR3 has 16 residues. The CDR3 DNA reads as TGTGCCAGCAGCGTAGGGCCGGGACTGGACTCCTACGAGCAGTACTTC. This translates into CASSVGPGLDSYEQYF.

This clonotype was observed many times. This rearrangement joins TRBV4-1 to TRBJ2-2; TRBD1 agrees at 7 bases. V trimming: 2 bases; J trimming: 0 bases; junction bases outside the gene matches: 9. Germline-derived CDR1 and CDR2 are MGHRA and YSYEKL. The CDR3 is 18 residues long. CDR3 protein: CASSQPRRTGPNTGELFF. In nucleotides, the CDR3 is TGCGCCAGCAGCCAACCTCGCAGGACAGGACCGAACACCGGGGAGCTGTTTTTT.

This clonotype showed up many times. The chain couples TRBV9 to TRBJ2-1; D is unclear. CDR3 length: 14 residues. Germline CDR1 reads SGDLS; CDR2 reads YYNGEE. V was shortened by 2 bases and J by 0 bases, with 6 bases between the two germline ends. The chain's CDR3 is CASSVETSYNEQFF. CDR3 sequence (DNA): TGTGCCAGCAGCGTTGAGACCTCCTACAATGAGCAGTTCTTC.

This clonotype was seen more than once but under ten times. The chain employs TRBV28 and TRBJ2-7; D is ambiguous. Trimming pared 2 bases from V and 3 bases from J, leaving 8 bases between. The CDR3 runs 13 residues. Germline V gene data show CDR1 as MDHEN and CDR2 as SYDVKM. This CDR3 reads CASSLGVHYEQYF. DNA for the CDR3: TGTGCCAGCAGTTTAGGAGTCCACTACGAGCAGTACTTC. Full variable domain (rest looked up from reference TRBV28 and TRBJ2-7): DVKVTQSSRYLVKRTGEKVFLECVQDMDHENMFWYRQDPGLGLRLIYFSYDVKMKEKGDIPEGYSVSREKKERFSLILESASTNQTSMYLCASSLGVHYEQYFGPGTRLTVT.

This clonotype was seen many times. This chain uses TRBV3-1 with TRBJ1-3; possible D gene TRBD1, 5 bases. The CDR3 spans 17 residues. Germline assignment: CDR1 LGHDT and CDR2 YNNKEL (reference sequence). V was pared by 4 bases and J by 1 base, with 17 bases between. This CDR3 is CASSPEGGADSGNTIYF. In nucleotides, the CDR3 is TGTGCCAGCAGCCCCGAAGGCGGGGCTGATTCTGGAAACACCATATATTTT.

This clonotype was found many times. V gene TRBV7-2 combines with J gene TRBJ1-2; D is unresolved. Deletions cut 2 bases from V and 3 bases from J, with 10 bases between. CDR1 and CDR2 (germline): SGHTA, FQGNSA. The CDR3 has 14 residues. CDR3: CASSLSGGDYGYTF. The CDR3 DNA reads TGTGCCAGCAGCTTAAGTGGAGGTGACTATGGCTACACCTTC.

The V and J genes are TRBV4-3 and TRBJ2-1; D is perhaps TRBD1 or TRBD2 (5 bases each). Trimming cost V 0 bases and J 4 bases, with 13 bases left between them. CDR3 length: 16 amino acids. CDR1 and CDR2 (germline): LGHNA, YSLEER. CDR3 in amino acids: CASSQEAGWGYNEQFF. The CDR3 coding sequence is TGCGCCAGCAGCCAAGAAGCAGGGTGGGGGTACAATGAGCAGTTCTTC.

This clonotype was observed at least ten times. J is TRBJ2-1 and V is TRBV4-1, with TRBD2 identical over 11 bases. CDR1 is MGHRA, CDR2 YSYEKL, per germline. This CDR3 has 16 amino acids. The V segment lost 3 bases and the J segment 8 bases; nucleotides outside the gene matches: 9. CDR3 residues: CASSQPLAGGSDEQFF. DNA of the CDR3: TGCGCCAGCAGCCAGCCTCTAGCGGGAGGTAGCGATGAGCAGTTCTTC.

Many counts were recorded for this clonotype. The genes are TRBV6-5 and TRBJ2-5; D gene ambiguous. Germline values: CDR1 MNHEY, CDR2 SVGAGI. The V end lost 6 bases, the J end lost 5 bases, and 13 bases lay between the germline ends. The CDR3 extends over 13 amino acids. The CDR3 reads CASRGLSGETQYF. CDR3 in DNA: TGTGCCAGCAGAGGGCTCTCTGGGGAGACCCAGTACTTC.

This clonotype was seen at least ten times. The V call is TRBV5-1, the J call TRBJ2-6, with 9 bases identical to TRBD1. CDR1 is SGHRS, CDR2 YFSETQ, per germline. Trimming at V came to 4 bases and at J to 4 bases, leaving 9 bases not matched to a gene. The CDR3 extends over 17 amino acids. Here the CDR3 reads CASSHRDRVKGANVLTF. Here the CDR3 DNA reads TGCGCCAGCAGCCACCGGGACAGGGTGAAAGGGGCCAACGTCCTGACTTTC.

In its sample, this clonotype was seen many times. The chain has TRBV6-5 and TRBJ1-2; possible D gene TRBD1, 6 bases. V was trimmed by 6 bases and J by 3 bases, leaving 11 bases between them. CDR3 length: 13 residues. CDR1 MNHEY and CDR2 SVGAGI come from the germline V gene. This chain's CDR3 is CASSPGADYGYTF. CDR3 in DNA: TGTGCCAGCAGCCCAGGGGCAGACTATGGCTACACCTTC.

The sample holds many counts of this clonotype. This chain links TRBV3-1 with TRBJ2-5; 11 bases align to TRBD2. After removal of 0 bases from V and 3 bases from J, the junction contained 0 bases not matched to a gene. The CDR3 contains 15 residues. From germline, CDR1 is LGHDT and CDR2 YNNKEL (reference sequence). CDR3 DNA sequence: TGTGCCAGCAGCCAAGAACTAGCGGGGGAAGAGACCCAGTACTTC. As protein: CASSQELAGEETQYF.

This clonotype was detected ten times or more. V is TRBV5-5 and J is TRBJ2-3, with 11 bases fitting TRBD2. Germline V lookup: CDR1 SGHKS, CDR2 YYEKEE (reference sequence). This CDR3 has 19 residues. V shed 4 bases and J 2 bases; nucleotides not matched to a gene: 15. The CDR3 region has the DNA TGTGCCAGCAGCCTCCCGACTAGCGGGGACTTGGATTCCACAGATACGCAGTATTTT. Residues: CASSLPTSGDLDSTDTQYF.

The sample holds a few counts of this clonotype. In DNA form, the CDR3 reads TGTGCCAGCAGCTCAAACGGGGGCGGCTACAATGAGCAGTTCTTC. Its protein product is CASSSNGGGYNEQFF. The chain uses TRBV11-2 and TRBJ2-1; D may be TRBD1 or TRBD2 (6 bases each). CDR1 SGHAT and CDR2 FQNNGV come from the germline V gene. The CDR3 is made up of 15 amino acids. Trimming cost V 4 bases and J 3 bases, with 13 bases left between them.

This clonotype has only a few counts. The gene calls are TRBV2 and TRBJ1-4, with D perhaps matching TRBD1 (6 bases). CDR1 SNHLY and CDR2 FYNNEI come from the germline V gene. The CDR3 length is 14 residues. Trimming removed 2 bases from V and 7 bases from J, with 11 bases in between. The CDR3: CASSEWTEGEKLFF. The CDR3 DNA reads as TGTGCCAGCAGTGAATGGACAGAGGGTGAAAAACTGTTTTTT.

The chain carries TRBV5-1 and TRBJ2-2; the D gene is possibly TRBD1 (5 bases). Germline CDR1 reads SGHRS; CDR2 reads YFSETQ. This CDR3 has 14 residues. V was pared by 7 bases and J by 2 bases, with 12 bases between. CDR3 nucleotides: TGCGCCAGCCGGCCCCAGGGAAACACCGGGGAGCTGTTTTTT. This translates into CASRPQGNTGELFF.

The CDR3 is CASSRLGGTDTQYF. The CDR3 region has the DNA TGTGCCAGCAGCCGCTTAGGGGGCACAGATACGCAGTATTTT. The rearrangement links TRBV11-3 to TRBJ2-3; perhaps TRBD1 as D (5 bases). This CDR3 has 14 residues. Germline V gene lookup returns CDR1 SGHNT and CDR2 YENEEA. Trimming stripped 5 bases from V and 1 base from J, with 10 bases between.

In this sample, this clonotype turned up many times. V gene TRBV12-3 or TRBV12-4 combines with J gene TRBJ1-1; D unresolved. V was trimmed by 6 bases and J by 2 bases, leaving 10 bases between them. The CDR3 runs to 13 residues. The CDR3 DNA reads TGTGCCAGCAGCCCCACGGAAAACACTGAAGCTTTCTTT. Translation gives CASSPTENTEAFF.

The table lists this clonotype with many counts. V gene TRBV7-3 combines with J gene TRBJ1-1; D unresolved. Germline CDR1 SGHTA, CDR2 FQGTGA. The CDR3 is 15 amino acids. V dropped 5 bases and J dropped 1 base, with 14 bases sitting between them. CDR3 region: CASSPGRGRNTEAFF. CDR3 nucleotides: TGTGCCAGCAGCCCAGGCCGCGGTCGGAACACTGAAGCTTTCTTT.

This clonotype has a count of ten or more. The chain is built from TRBV3-1 and TRBJ1-2; TRBD1 is a possible D gene (6 bases). Trimming took off 0 bases at V and 6 bases at J, with 14 bases between the two ends. The CDR3 length is 15 residues. Germline CDR1 and CDR2: LGHDT and YNNKEL (reference sequence). The CDR3 DNA follows: TGTGCCAGCAGCCAAGATCCGGCGGGGGCAGATGGCTACACCTTC. Protein product: CASSQDPAGADGYTF.

This clonotype was picked up many times. The rearrangement uses TRBV12-3 or TRBV12-4 and TRBJ1-1, with D uncertain. The CDR3 runs to 11 residues. Trimming shortened V by 6 bases and J by 7 bases, and 9 bases separated the two germline ends. The CDR3 here is CASSLTREAFF. CDR3 sequence (DNA): TGTGCCAGCAGCCTCACCCGTGAAGCTTTCTTT.

This clonotype has at least ten counts. This chain joins TRBV7-8 and TRBJ1-5; 8 bases map to TRBD1. The ends lost 6 bases at V and 0 bases at J; junction bases unmatched: 4. The CDR3 length is 15 residues. Germline CDR1 is SGHVS and CDR2 is FQNEAQ. CDR3 loop: CASRPDRVSNQPQHF. The CDR3 DNA sequence: TGTGCCAGCAGACCGGACAGGGTTAGCAATCAGCCCCAGCATTTT. Full variable domain (outside the CDR3, taken from reference TRBV7-8 and TRBJ1-5): GAGVSQSPRYKVAKRGQDVALRCDPISGHVSLFWYQQALGQGPEFLTYFQNEAQLDKSGLPSDRFFAERPEGSVSTLKIQRTQQEDSAVYLCASRPDRVSNQPQHFGDGTRLSIL.

This clonotype was counted many times. V is TRBV28 and J is TRBJ2-1; possibly TRBD1 for D (5 bases). Per the germline V gene, CDR1 is MDHEN and CDR2 is SYDVKM. V lost 6 bases and J 0 bases, leaving 12 bases between the germline ends. The CDR3 extends over 15 amino acids. CDR3 DNA: TGTGCCAGCAGCTCTGGGGCCAGCTCCTACAATGAGCAGTTCTTC. Translated, it gives CASSSGASSYNEQFF.

The V gene is TRBV20-1, the J gene TRBJ2-1, with 14 bases matching TRBD2. The CDR3 is 18 residues long. Germline assignment: CDR1 DFQATT and CDR2 SNEGSKA (reference sequence). The J segment lost 2 bases and the V segment lost 3 bases, leaving 9 bases of the junction unmatched. The CDR3, as DNA: TGCAGTGCTAGGGCTCATGGGACTAGCGGGAGAACCTACAATGAGCAGTTCTTC. The encoded protein is CSARAHGTSGRTYNEQFF.